This entry lists 28 T cell receptor beta chains sequenced from one sample in a study of T cell repertoires in cytomegalovirus infection. MiXCR, run by TCRdb on the reads, gives a single entry per CDR3 protein. The sample has over 450,000 distinct CDR3 sequences; about 11% are singletons. Sequencing was performed on PBMCs. Source of these receptors: a human donor in good health (CMV status not recorded). Some clones in this sample may be carry-over from other donors' samples.

This clonotype was seen at least ten times. The chain joins TRBV3-1 to TRBJ2-1; 13 bases are shared with TRBD2. Germline-derived CDR1 and CDR2 are LGHDT and YNNKEL (reference sequence). The CDR3 totals 17 residues. V dropped 4 bases and J dropped 2; count of bases not matched to a gene: 5. DNA of the CDR3: TGTGCCAGCAGCCCCGGACTAGCGGGAGTGGCCTACAATGAGCAGTTCTTC. Its translation is CASSPGLAGVAYNEQFF.

Ten or more counts support this clonotype. V and J are TRBV20-1 and TRBJ2-1, with 7 bases aligning to TRBD2. CDR1 and CDR2 from the germline V gene are DFQATT and SNEGSKA (reference sequence). CDR3 length: 17 residues. The V segment lost 4 bases and the J segment 0 bases; nucleotides outside the gene matches: 12. The CDR3 sequence is CSANPRSGGGSYNEQFF. In DNA, the CDR3 is TGCAGTGCTAACCCAAGATCCGGCGGGGGCTCCTACAATGAGCAGTTCTTC.

This clonotype has ten or more counts. This chain links TRBV10-3 with TRBJ2-5; D not resolved. The CDR3 has 12 amino acids. The V end lost 8 bases, the J end lost 5 bases, and 12 bases lay between the germline ends. Germline V gene lookup returns CDR1 ENHRY and CDR2 SYGVKD. CDR3 sequence (DNA): TGTGCCATCGGCGCCACCCAGGAGACCCAGTACTTC. Residues: CAIGATQETQYF.

This clonotype was detected only a few times. The chain employs TRBV20-1 and TRBJ2-3, with D possibly being TRBD1 (5 bases). V was shortened by 3 bases and J by 0 bases, with 13 bases between the two germline ends. The CDR3 sequence is 15 residues long. Germline assignment: CDR1 DFQATT and CDR2 SNEGSKA (reference sequence). The CDR3 loop reads CSASQGAYSTDTQYF. The CDR3 DNA is TGCAGTGCTAGCCAAGGGGCGTACAGCACAGATACGCAGTATTTT.

This clonotype appeared many times. This sequence joins TRBV10-3 and TRBJ2-2, with D possibly being TRBD2 (5 bases). The CDR3 runs 14 residues. Trimming pared 7 bases from V and 0 bases from J, leaving 9 bases between. CDR1 is ENHRY, CDR2 SYGVKD, per germline. The CDR3 sequence: CAINGESNTGELFF. The CDR3 region has the DNA TGTGCCATCAACGGGGAGTCGAACACCGGGGAGCTGTTTTTT.

Ten or more counts support this clonotype. The V call is TRBV20-1, the J call TRBJ1-4; possibly TRBD1 for D (6 bases). V shed 0 bases and J shed 4 bases, with 15 bases lying between them. CDR1 and CDR2 (germline): DFQATT, SNEGSKA (reference sequence). This CDR3 comprises 16 residues. The CDR3 region is CSARDPRGLSNEKLFF. The CDR3 region has the DNA TGCAGTGCTAGAGACCCCAGGGGTTTAAGTAATGAAAAACTGTTTTTT.

The chain employs TRBV9 and TRBJ2-3, with D unclear. V lost 4 bases, J lost 1 base, and 16 bases lay in between. The CDR3 has 16 residues. The germline gives CDR1 SGDLS, CDR2 YYNGEE. In DNA form, the CDR3 reads TGTGCCAGCAGCTTTCGGAAGGGCGGTGGCACAGATACGCAGTATTTT. Encoded protein: CASSFRKGGGTDTQYF.

This clonotype was seen many times. This CDR3 is CASRETNEKLFF. The CDR3, as DNA: TGTGCCAGCAGGGAAACTAATGAAAAACTGTTTTTT. V gene TRBV12-3 or TRBV12-4 combines with J gene TRBJ1-4; D call uncertain. The V and J ends lost 6 bases and 1 base respectively, with 3 bases between them. This CDR3 has 12 amino acids.

The rearrangement uses TRBV3-1 and TRBJ2-2, with 8 positions matching TRBD2. The CDR3 sequence is 15 residues long. Germline CDR1 and CDR2: LGHDT and YNNKEL (reference sequence). V lost 3 bases and J lost 4; bases outside the gene matches: 4. The CDR3 protein is CASSHSGAGTGELFF. The CDR3 nucleotides read TGTGCCAGCAGCCATAGCGGGGCTGGCACCGGGGAGCTGTTTTTT.

This clonotype has just a few counts. This chain joins TRBV12-3 or TRBV12-4 and TRBJ2-2; D is unclear. The length of the CDR3 is 12 residues. With 11 bases removed from V and 5 bases from J, the gap between germline ends came to 12 bases. The CDR3 loop is CAVQRRTGELFF. In nucleotides, the CDR3 is TGTGCCGTTCAGAGGAGAACCGGGGAGCTGTTTTTT.

This clonotype was observed at least ten times. This chain connects TRBV3-1 to TRBJ2-7; 12 bases agree with TRBD2. The CDR3 runs 20 residues. Unmatched junction bases numbered 17, after V lost 0 bases and J lost 5 bases. The V gene's germline CDR1 is LGHDT and CDR2 YNNKEL (reference sequence). The CDR3 protein is CASSQEGGTSGPPGRNEQYF. CDR3 sequence (DNA): TGTGCCAGCAGCCAAGAGGGTGGGACTAGCGGGCCACCCGGTCGGAACGAGCAGTACTTC.

This clonotype was recorded many times. This chain links TRBV29-1 with TRBJ2-5; no definite D call. CDR3 length equals 13 residues. Trimming cost V 4 bases and J 2 bases, with 11 bases left between them. Germline V gene sequence: CDR1 SQVTM, CDR2 ANQGSEA. CDR3 protein: CSVAQHPQETQYF. DNA of the CDR3: TGCAGCGTTGCCCAGCACCCTCAAGAGACCCAGTACTTC.

The table lists this clonotype with a few counts. The rearrangement links TRBV30 to TRBJ2-1, with D unclear. The CDR3 loop spans 13 amino acids. Germline CDR1 is GTSNPN and CDR2 is SVGIG (reference sequence). The ends were cut back, 1 base at V and 4 bases at J, with 8 bases in the middle. The CDR3 DNA follows: TGTGCCTGGAGTGGTACGGATTACAATGAGCAGTTCTTC. Translating gives CAWSGTDYNEQFF.

This clonotype showed up just a few times. The chain carries TRBV5-8 and TRBJ2-7, with D possibly being TRBD1 (6 bases). Germline V gives CDR1 SGHTS, CDR2 YDEGEE. The CDR3 is 17 residues long. V was clipped by 0 bases and J by 7 bases, with 23 bases between them. CDR3 bases: TGTGCCAGCAGCTTGGTCGACAGGTCCGTAGCTGGTCGAGAGCAGTACTTC. It codes for CASSLVDRSVAGREQYF.

This clonotype was observed many times. The rearrangement joins TRBV5-6 to TRBJ1-5; 10 bases are shared with TRBD1. Trimming cost V 1 base and J 4 bases; bases outside gene matches: 2. The germline CDR1 and CDR2 sequences are SGHDT and YYEEEE. The CDR3 is 15 amino acids. Here the CDR3 reads CASSLRQGANQPQHF. CDR3 nucleotides: TGTGCCAGCAGCTTGCGACAGGGGGCGAATCAGCCCCAGCATTTT.

This clonotype showed up many times. The chain joins TRBV7-3 to TRBJ1-1, with 8 positions matching TRBD1. V gave up 4 bases and J gave up 1 base; unmatched junction bases: 8. The CDR3 has 16 residues. In germline, CDR1 is SGHTA, CDR2 FQGTGA. CDR3 nucleotides: TGTGCCAGCAGCTCGACAGGGGCGACACCGAACACTGAAGCTTTCTTT. This encodes CASSSTGATPNTEAFF.

V gene TRBV15 combines with J gene TRBJ1-2; D gene ambiguous. The CDR3 has 16 amino acids. CDR1 and CDR2 from the germline V gene are LNHNV and YYDKDF (reference sequence). Trimming cost V 1 base and J 4 bases, with 16 bases left between them. In DNA form, the CDR3 reads TGTGCCACCAGCAGAGGGTCGTTTGGGGTGGGCTATGGCTACACCTTC. Translated, it gives CATSRGSFGVGYGYTF.

This clonotype was recorded at least ten times. This chain joins TRBV20-1 and TRBJ1-5; 7 positions match TRBD1. V was pared by 1 base and J by 1 base, with 7 bases of the junction left unmatched. Germline assignment: CDR1 DFQATT and CDR2 SNEGSKA (reference sequence). The CDR3 runs 16 residues. CDR3 in DNA: TGCAGTGCTAGAGGAGGAGGGGGCGCGAGCAATCAGCCCCAGCATTTT. This gives the protein CSARGGGGASNQPQHF.

This clonotype was seen at least ten times. V and J are TRBV29-1 and TRBJ2-2, with D tentatively TRBD2 (5 bases). V shed 0 bases and J shed 4 bases, with 12 bases lying between them. The CDR3 consists of 15 residues. CDR1 SQVTM and CDR2 ANQGSEA come from the germline V gene. CDR3 protein: CSVEDRGPGTGELFF. CDR3 nucleotides: TGCAGCGTTGAAGATCGAGGGCCGGGCACCGGGGAGCTGTTTTTT.

In its sample, this clonotype was seen a few times. The chain links TRBV20-1 to TRBJ1-1; D remains unclear. The CDR3 is 13 residues long. V was cut by 1 base and J by 0 bases, with 6 bases left in between. CDR1 is DFQATT, CDR2 SNEGSKA, per germline (reference sequence). CDR3 residues: CSARGQMNTEAFF. In nucleotides, the CDR3 is TGCAGTGCTAGAGGACAAATGAACACTGAAGCTTTCTTT.

This clonotype was recorded many times. The V gene is TRBV5-6, the J gene TRBJ1-2, with 12 bases fitting TRBD1. The trim removed 5 bases at V and 7 bases at J, leaving 6 bases unmatched. Germline CDR1 and CDR2: SGHDT and YYEEEE. The CDR3 totals 14 residues. CDR3 sequence (DNA): TGTGCCAGCAGGGCGGGACAGGGGGCCTCTGGCTACACCTTC. As protein: CASRAGQGASGYTF.

This clonotype was detected ten times or more. The V call is TRBV7-8, the J call TRBJ1-1; weak D call: TRBD1 (5 bases). The V gene's germline CDR1 is SGHVS and CDR2 FQNEAQ. Trimming removed 4 bases from V and 1 base from J, with 13 bases in between. There are 15 residues in the CDR3. Here the CDR3 reads CASSSMGGRNTEAFF. CDR3 coding DNA: TGTGCCAGCAGCTCCATGGGGGGGAGGAACACTGAAGCTTTCTTT.

This clonotype turned up a few times. The J gene is TRBJ2-7, the V gene TRBV5-6; 11 bases fit TRBD1. This CDR3 is built from 15 residues. The germline V gene has CDR1 SGHDT and CDR2 YYEEEE. Unmatched junction bases numbered 6, after V lost 4 bases and J lost 3 bases. The CDR3 region has the DNA TGTGCCAGCAGCGGCCAGGGACAGGGGGTCTACGAGCAGTACTTC. Protein sequence: CASSGQGQGVYEQYF.

The J gene is TRBJ2-7, the V gene TRBV3-1, with D hard to call. The V gene lost 6 bases and the J gene lost 3 bases, with 12 bases spanning the gap. Germline CDR1 LGHDT, CDR2 YNNKEL (reference sequence). The CDR3 covers 13 residues. The CDR3 sequence: CASSPYSSYEQYF. CDR3 DNA sequence: TGTGCCAGCAGTCCCTACAGCAGCTACGAGCAGTACTTC.

This clonotype was detected a few times. J is TRBJ2-3 and V is TRBV30; 9 bases are a match to TRBD2. The CDR3 has 18 amino acids. Trimming removed 0 bases from V and 1 base from J; junction bases left unmatched: 11. CDR1 and CDR2 (germline): GTSNPN, SVGIG (reference sequence). CDR3 region: CAWSVGIGVAGGTDTQYF. The CDR3 DNA reads TGTGCCTGGAGTGTAGGGATTGGGGTAGCGGGGGGCACAGATACGCAGTATTTT. Full variable domain (missing parts from reference TRBV30 and TRBJ2-3): SQTIHQWPATLVQPVGSPLSLECTVEGTSNPNLYWYRQAAGRGLQLLFYSVGIGQISSEVPQNLSASRPQDRQFILSSKKLLLSDSGFYLCAWSVGIGVAGGTDTQYFGPGTRLTVL.

This clonotype has a handful of counts. The chain joins TRBV25-1 to TRBJ1-2; TRBD1 matches at 10 bases. The CDR3 runs to 13 residues. Germline loops: CDR1 MGHDK, CDR2 SYGVNS. With V trimmed by 3 bases and J by 8 bases, 3 bases remained unmatched. CDR3 residues: CASSDWTGGGYTF. CDR3 DNA sequence: TGTGCCAGCAGTGATTGGACAGGGGGAGGCTACACCTTC.

At least ten counts were recorded for this clonotype. This rearrangement joins TRBV15 to TRBJ2-7; no definite D call. Germline CDR1 LNHNV, CDR2 YYDKDF (reference sequence). Trimming shortened V by 1 base and J by 3 bases, and 7 bases separated the two germline ends. CDR3 length: 13 residues. This CDR3 reads CATSRVADYEQYF. In DNA form, the CDR3 reads TGTGCCACCAGCAGAGTGGCAGACTACGAGCAGTACTTC.

This clonotype was counted ten times or more. The genes are TRBV7-9 and TRBJ1-2, with unresolved D. Germline V lookup: CDR1 SEHNR, CDR2 FQNEAQ (reference sequence). The V and J ends lost 5 bases and 5 bases respectively, with 18 bases between them. The CDR3 loop spans 15 amino acids. The CDR3 region has the DNA TGTGCCAGCAGCCGAGCCGACCACCCTTTTTATGGCTACACCTTC. It encodes CASSRADHPFYGYTF.